These 24 T cell receptor beta chains share one sample of origin, sequenced in a study of blood T cell repertoires in COVID-19. The table came from immunoSEQ multiplex PCR; TCRdb's copy has only in-frame clones and leaves some out. The sample holds 130,000 to 150,000 clones, approximately 86% seen once. The sequencing sample was made of peripheral blood. These receptors were obtained from a woman between 40 and 55 years old with active or convalescent COVID-19.

The gene calls are TRBV7-2 and TRBJ2-1, with TRBD1 identical over 8 bases. CDR1 and CDR2 from the germline V gene are SGHTA and FQGNSA. The length of the CDR3 is 15 residues. J gave up 4 bases and V 3 bases, and 5 bases lay outside the gene matches. The CDR3 is CASSFDRGLYNEQFF. CDR3 sequence (DNA): TGTGCCAGCAGCTTTGACAGGGGTCTATACAATGAGCAGTTCTTC.

The V and J genes are TRBV28 and TRBJ1-6; D possibly corresponds to TRBD1 (6 bases). CDR1 MDHEN and CDR2 SYDVKM come from the germline V gene. CDR3 length equals 17 residues. The V end lost 4 bases, the J end lost 0 bases, and 13 bases lay between the germline ends. CDR3 bases: TGTGCCAGCAGTTCCAGGGGTTCTAGCTCCTATAATTCACCCCTCCACTTT. Amino acid sequence: CASSSRGSSSYNSPLHF.

The genes are TRBV30 and TRBJ1-4, with D perhaps TRBD1 (6 bases). The CDR3 contains 16 residues. Trimming took off 1 base at V and 0 bases at J, with 12 bases between the two ends. Germline V lookup: CDR1 GTSNPN, CDR2 SVGIG (reference sequence). The CDR3 region has the DNA TGTGCCTGGAGTGGGGGACATGTCGCAACTAATGAAAAACTGTTTTTT. As protein: CAWSGGHVATNEKLFF.

The chain links TRBV7-2 to TRBJ1-4; 8 nucleotides line up with TRBD1. Germline V gives CDR1 SGHTA, CDR2 FQGNSA. The CDR3 has 16 residues. V was clipped by 1 base and J by 8 bases; unmatched bases: 9. CDR3 nucleotides: TGTGCCAGCAGCTTAGAACCAGGGGGCGAGGGGGAAAAACTGTTTTTT. Protein sequence: CASSLEPGGEGEKLFF.

Details on this clone: One junction end disagrees with the germline gene, perhaps due to a read error. The gene calls are TRBV28 and TRBJ2-1, with TRBD2 matching 9 bases. Per the germline V gene, CDR1 is MDHEN and CDR2 is SYDVKM. This CDR3 spans 23 amino acids. Written as DNA, the CDR3 is TGTCCCAGCAATTGCGGGGGACTCGCGGGGGGGTCGAACCACGCACGCTCCTACAATGAGCAGTTCTTC. Translated, it gives CPSNCGGLAGGSNHARSYNEQFF.

Of note for this clone: Distinct nucleotide sequences in the sample also encode this CDR3. V gene TRBV7-2 combines with J gene TRBJ1-2; 12 nucleotides match TRBD1. Trimming at V came to 4 bases and at J to 3 bases, leaving 3 bases not matched to a gene. This CDR3 contains 15 residues. Per the germline V gene, CDR1 is SGHTA and CDR2 is FQGNSA. CDR3 sequence: CASSWDRGPYYGYTF. DNA of the CDR3: TGTGCCAGCAGCTGGGACAGGGGGCCTTACTATGGCTACACCTTC.

V usage is TRBV28 and J usage is TRBJ1-5; D might be TRBD1 (5 bases). Looked up from germline, CDR1 is MDHEN and CDR2 is SYDVKM. The CDR3 extends over 13 amino acids. The V and J ends lost 6 bases and 4 bases respectively, with 10 bases between them. CDR3 in DNA: TGTGCCAGCAGGACAGATGGGAATCAGCCCCAGCATTTT. Its translation: CASRTDGNQPQHF.

This chain connects TRBV5-6 to TRBJ1-5, with D tentatively TRBD1 (5 bases). With 2 bases removed from V and 5 bases from J, the gap between germline ends came to 11 bases. This CDR3 has 14 residues. Per germline, CDR1 SGHDT and CDR2 YYEEEE. CDR3 loop: CASSFERGDQPQHF. The CDR3 nucleotides read TGTGCCAGCAGCTTTGAGCGGGGGGATCAGCCCCAGCATTTT. Looking up the rest from reference TRBV5-6 and TRBJ1-5 gives the full variable domain: DAGVTQSPTHLIKTRGQQVTLRCSPKSGHDTVSWYQQALGQGPQFIFQYYEEEERQRGNFPDRFSGHQFPNYSSELNVNALLLGDSALYLCASSFERGDQPQHFGDGTRLSIL.

This chain links TRBV29-1 with TRBJ1-1; 9 bases map to TRBD1. V shed 4 bases, J shed 8 bases, and the junction held 8 bases outside the gene matches. Germline V gives CDR1 SQVTM, CDR2 ANQGSEA. The CDR3 spans 13 residues. CDR3 sequence reads: CSVVTGGGQEAFF. CDR3 coding DNA: TGCAGCGTTGTAACAGGGGGCGGTCAGGAAGCTTTCTTT.

This clone has at least ten counts. The chain links TRBV19 to TRBJ2-3, with D hard to call. Germline-derived CDR1 and CDR2 are LNHDA and SQIVND (reference sequence). Trimming left V 2 bases short and J 6 bases short, with 9 bases between. This CDR3 comprises 13 residues. CDR3 amino acids: CASSITGWDTQYF. Written as DNA, the CDR3 is TGTGCCAGTAGTATAACTGGTTGGGATACGCAGTATTTT.

V and J are TRBV5-1 and TRBJ1-5; D is perhaps TRBD1 (6 bases). V dropped 3 bases and J dropped 0 bases, with 16 bases sitting between them. Germline loops: CDR1 SGHRS, CDR2 YFSETQ. The CDR3 runs 17 residues. CDR3 coding DNA: TGCGCCAGCAGCTCCCGACCGGCAGGGGATAGCAATCAGCCCCAGCATTTT. The encoded protein is CASSSRPAGDSNQPQHF.

V is TRBV6-5 and J is TRBJ2-7; tentative D call: TRBD1 (7 bases). The CDR3 length is 13 residues. CDR1 and CDR2 from the germline V gene are MNHEY and SVGAGI. Trimming shortened V by 7 bases and J by 5 bases, and 15 bases separated the two germline ends. CDR3 bases: TGTGCCAGCACGGGCAGGGGGGTGGACGAGCAGTACTTC. It specifies CASTGRGVDEQYF.

The J gene is TRBJ2-7, the V gene TRBV3-1 (or the pseudogene TRBV3-2), with D unresolved. Looked up from germline, CDR1 is LGHDT and CDR2 is YNNKEL (reference sequence). Between the trimmed V and J ends, which lost 6 bases and 6 bases, there was a span of 12 bases. The CDR3 is 12 amino acids. The CDR3 protein is CASSVSSSEQYF. As DNA, the CDR3 is TGTGCCAGCAGTGTAAGTAGCAGCGAGCAGTACTTC.

The chain is built from TRBV13 and TRBJ1-1, with a tentative D call TRBD1 (5 bases). CDR3 size: 15 residues. V shed 0 bases and J shed 4 bases, with 12 bases lying between them. Germline values: CDR1 PRHDT, CDR2 FYEKMQ (reference sequence). The CDR3 spells CASSLGRGSSTEAFF. The CDR3 nucleotides read TGTGCCAGCAGCTTAGGAAGGGGTTCGAGCACTGAAGCTTTCTTT.

The chain carries TRBV7-2 and TRBJ1-3; D may be TRBD1 (5 bases). Germline-derived CDR1 and CDR2 are SGHTA and FQGNSA. V was clipped by 2 bases and J by 2 bases, with 13 bases between them. The CDR3 contains 16 residues. The CDR3 protein is CASSLNPGKAGNTIYF. CDR3 bases: TGTGCCAGCAGCTTAAATCCAGGGAAGGCTGGAAACACCATATATTTT.

V usage is TRBV19 and J usage is TRBJ1-3; 7 nucleotides line up with TRBD1. The ends lost 4 bases at V and 4 bases at J; junction bases unmatched: 13. This CDR3 spans 17 amino acids. The V gene's germline CDR1 is LNHDA and CDR2 SQIVND (reference sequence). This chain's CDR3 is CASSTQGTVSYGNTIYF. CDR3 DNA sequence: TGTGCCAGTAGTACCCAAGGGACAGTCTCATACGGAAACACCATATATTTT.

Only a few counts were recorded for this clone. The chain has TRBV2 and TRBJ2-7; no definite D call. This CDR3 is 10 amino acids long. CDR1 SNHLY and CDR2 FYNNEI come from the germline V gene. Trimming stripped 5 bases from V and 4 bases from J, with 3 bases between. CDR3 bases: TGTGCCAGCAGTCATTACGAGCAGTACTTC. Protein sequence: CASSHYEQYF.

The V call is TRBV19, the J call TRBJ1-1; D unclear. Germline V gene sequence: CDR1 LNHDA, CDR2 SQIVND (reference sequence). Trimming took off 5 bases at V and 2 bases at J, with 15 bases between the two ends. CDR3 length: 15 amino acids. The CDR3 loop is CASSLFGTANTEAFF. CDR3 in DNA: TGTGCCAGTAGTCTTTTTGGAACAGCCAACACTGAAGCTTTCTTT.

The chain is built from TRBV18 and TRBJ1-2; the match to TRBD1 covers 8 bases. V lost 2 bases, J lost 0 bases, and 2 bases stayed unmatched. The length of the CDR3 is 15 residues. Germline V CDR1 and CDR2: KGHSH, LQKENI. In DNA form, the CDR3 reads TGTGCCAGCTCACCAGGGACAGGAGCTAACTATGGCTACACCTTC. Its translation: CASSPGTGANYGYTF.

This chain uses TRBV10-2 with TRBJ2-1; no clear D gene. With 5 bases removed from V and 3 bases from J, the gap between germline ends came to 5 bases. CDR3 size: 12 residues. Germline values: CDR1 WSHSY, CDR2 SAAADI. The DNA of the CDR3 is TGCGCCAGCAGTCCTAGCTACAATGAGCAGTTCTTC. Its protein product is CASSPSYNEQFF.

The rearrangement uses TRBV27 and TRBJ1-5, with unresolved D. CDR3 length equals 14 residues. CDR1 MNHEY and CDR2 SMNVEV come from the germline V gene (reference sequence). Trimming pared 6 bases from V and 7 bases from J, leaving 16 bases between. CDR3 coding DNA: TGTGCCAGCAGCCGGGGAAAGCCGGAGCAGCCCCAGCATTTT. Protein: CASSRGKPEQPQHF.

The genes are TRBV7-2 and TRBJ2-7; 12 positions agree with TRBD2. This CDR3 contains 14 residues. CDR1 SGHTA and CDR2 FQGNSA come from the germline V gene. The ends lost 3 bases at V and 6 bases at J; junction bases unmatched: 3. DNA for the CDR3: TGTGCCAGCAGCTTTACTAGCGGGAGGAGCGAGCAGTACTTC. Amino acids: CASSFTSGRSEQYF.

V and J are TRBV7-6 and TRBJ2-2; 8 bases agree with TRBD2. V lost 6 bases to trimming and J lost 4 bases; unmatched junction nucleotides: 10. Germline loops: CDR1 SGHVS, CDR2 FNYEAQ. The CDR3 has 16 amino acids. In nucleotides, the CDR3 is TGTGCCAGCAGGAAAAGACGGGAGGGCCGCACCGGGGAGCTGTTTTTT. Protein: CASRKRREGRTGELFF.

The chain couples TRBV6-2 or TRBV6-3 to TRBJ1-1, with 8 nucleotides matching TRBD1. Germline V gene lookup returns CDR1 MNHEY and CDR2 SVGEGT. The V gene end was trimmed by 5 bases and the J gene end by 4 bases; junction bases not matched to a gene: 9. The CDR3 sequence is 15 residues long. This CDR3 is CASSPRMTGATEAFF. As DNA, the CDR3 is TGTGCCAGCAGTCCGAGAATGACAGGGGCCACTGAAGCTTTCTTT.